This T cell receptor beta chain comes out of a study of T cell responses to AZD1222 COVID-19 vaccine. Study conclusions and caveats: Of spike-specific TCRs, nearly half reportedly target regions left unmutated in variants.

The CDR3 sequence is 18 residues long. V gave up 4 bases and J gave up 3 bases; unmatched junction bases: 14. In germline, CDR1 is LGHDT, CDR2 YNNKEL (reference sequence). This clone showed up just once. Its cognate antigen is unknown. Here immunoSEQ multiplex PCR was the method, and the copy in TCRdb shows in-frame clones only, minus some. The sample has 100,000 to 150,000 clones, 89% seen once. V and J are TRBV3-1 (or the pseudogene TRBV3-2) and TRBJ2-3; 9 nucleotides align to TRBD2. This clonotype originated in an adult in good health. The specimen comprised peripheral blood, sampled on day 0 of AZD1222 vaccination. CDR3: CASSPTSSGASRTDTQYF. DNA for the CDR3: TGTGCCAGCAGCCCAACCTCTAGCGGGGCCTCCAGGACAGATACGCAGTATTTT.